The rows below give T cell receptor beta chains drawn from one sample of a study of T cell responses to AZD1222 COVID-19 vaccine. The assay was immunoSEQ multiplex PCR, and TCRdb's table has in-frame clones only and misses some. In the table there are 120,000 or so clones, 90% to 95% of which are singletons. The specimen was peripheral blood, collected on day 0 of AZD1222 vaccination. All receptors derive from an adult in good health. The conserved cysteine and the conserved F or W are not part of the CDR3 here.

TRBV5-1,TRBJ1-4,ASSPGQGVVTNEKLF
TRBV7-9,TRBJ1-4,ASSLAGNEKLF
TRBV30,TRBJ1-5,AWSGVLGGNQPQH
TRBV5-1,TRBJ2-5,ASAYAEPGLVAPPGN
TRBV19,TRBJ1-4,ASTQPGLRVGELF
TRBV5-1,TRBJ1-5,ASSLEGRRYQPQH
TRBV15,TRBJ2-5,ATSRGLAGGETQY
TRBV7-9,TRBJ2-1,ASSSSGVSSYNEQF
TRBV30,TRBJ1-6,AWSPDRGSNSPLH
TRBV6-6,TRBJ1-2,ASSIRTQSVGYT
TRBV9,TRBJ1-2,ASWGQGTYGYT
TRBV12-3/TRBV12-4,TRBJ2-7,ASSFRIITEQY
TRBV6-5,TRBJ1-4,ASSYSTGPNEKLF
TRBV5-4,TRBJ1-4,ASSLGGGANEKLF
TRBV7-8,TRBJ2-7,ASSHGLAGYEQY
TRBV6-2/TRBV6-3,TRBJ1-1,ASSSIDRGGTEAF
TRBV6-6,TRBJ1-5,ASQEARGPNQPQH